Each of the 5 T cell receptor beta chains below was sequenced from the same sample in a study of T cell responses to AZD1222 COVID-19 vaccine (dated by TCRdb to about 2021). Libraries were built with the immunoSEQ multiplex PCR assay. In its TCRdb copy, this immuneACCESS table keeps in-frame sequences only and misses some clones. Where compared with another copy, unresolved V genes explain less than half of these, and the others have no known cause. The sample table holds over 110,000 clones, of which about 93% were seen once. Of the sample, around 5% falls within the top ten clones. The sample's time point label is to be understood as: baseline before first vaccination. The sample was peripheral blood, taken on day 0 of AZD1222 vaccination. The receptors shown here come from an adult in good health.

The V call is TRBV21-1, the J call TRBJ2-4; TRBD1 reflects the table's D call only, with no check against the DNA. TRBV21-1 is a pseudogene. This CDR3 comprises 14 residues. CDR3 in amino acids: CASSNRSPKNIQYF. The CDR3 DNA reads as TGTGCCAGCAGCAACCGCAGTCCCAAAAACATTCAGTACTTC.

The chain employs TRBV2 and TRBJ2-7; a possible D gene is TRBD2 (6 bases). CDR3 length equals 13 residues. V lost 7 bases and J 2 bases, leaving 12 bases between the germline ends. Germline loops: CDR1 SNHLY, CDR2 FYNNEI. CDR3 region: CASKTDYTYEQYF. The CDR3 DNA reads TGTGCCAGCAAGACGGACTATACCTACGAGCAGTACTTC.

V and J are TRBV9 and TRBJ1-6; TRBD1 matches at 9 bases. The V segment lost 0 bases and the J segment 9 bases; nucleotides outside the gene matches: 4. This CDR3 comprises 15 residues. Germline loops: CDR1 SGDLS, CDR2 YYNGEE. DNA of the CDR3: TGTGCCAGCAGCGTAGCTGGACAGGGGTTTTCACCCCTCCACTTT. Protein: CASSVAGQGFSPLHF.

This clone appeared once. V usage is TRBV7-3 and J usage is TRBJ1-1; tentatively, D is TRBD1 (6 bases). CDR3 length equals 13 residues. Germline V lookup: CDR1 SGHTA, CDR2 FQGTGA. Trimming cost V 2 bases and J 8 bases, with 12 bases left between them. CDR3 nucleotide sequence: TGTGCCAGCAGCTTAGGGCAGGGGAGGGAAGCTTTCTTT. The encoded protein is CASSLGQGREAFF.

The chain uses TRBV4-3 and TRBJ2-3, with TRBD2 matching over 10 bases. CDR1 and CDR2 (germline): LGHNA, YSLEER. The V segment lost 3 bases and the J segment 1 base; nucleotides outside the gene matches: 1. The CDR3 contains 15 residues. The CDR3 here is CASSQLAGGTDTQYF. CDR3 sequence (DNA): TGCGCCAGCAGCCAGCTAGCGGGGGGCACAGATACGCAGTATTTT.